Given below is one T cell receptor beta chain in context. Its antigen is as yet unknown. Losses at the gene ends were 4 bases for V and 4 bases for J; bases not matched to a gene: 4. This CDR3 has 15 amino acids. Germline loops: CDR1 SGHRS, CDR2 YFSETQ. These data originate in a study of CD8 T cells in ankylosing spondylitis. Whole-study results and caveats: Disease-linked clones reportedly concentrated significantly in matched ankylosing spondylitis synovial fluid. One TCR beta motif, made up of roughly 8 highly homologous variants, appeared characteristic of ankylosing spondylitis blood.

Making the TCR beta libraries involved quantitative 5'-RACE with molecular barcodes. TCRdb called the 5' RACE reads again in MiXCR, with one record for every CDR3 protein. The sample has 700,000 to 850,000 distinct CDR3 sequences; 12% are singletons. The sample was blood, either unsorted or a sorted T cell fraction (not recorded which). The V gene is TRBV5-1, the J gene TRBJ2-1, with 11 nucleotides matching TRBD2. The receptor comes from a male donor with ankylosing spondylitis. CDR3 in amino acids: CASSIGLAGYNEQFF. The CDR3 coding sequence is TGCGCCAGCAGCATTGGACTAGCGGGTTACAATGAGCAGTTCTTC.